This T cell receptor (beta chain) appears in the sequencing data of a study of cytomegalovirus exposure and HLA in healthy donors. Whole-study results and caveats: Both high specificity and high sensitivity reportedly marked the classifier's diagnosis of cytomegalovirus status. Cytomegalovirus-associated TCR beta chains were listed, numbering some 170.

Between the trimmed V and J ends, which lost 6 bases and 8 bases, there was a span of 13 bases. The germline CDR1 and CDR2 sequences are DFQATT and SNEGSKA (reference sequence). There are 11 residues in the CDR3. There are a few counts of this clone. Antigen unknown. Use of 60 Vbeta and 13 Jbeta primers characterized the PCR. TCRdb's table, derived via immunoSEQ multiplex PCR, lists solely in-frame clones and lacks some. This table has 85,000 to 100,000 clones, less than 70% appearing once. Sequencing used PBMCs. The sequence came from a man aged 50 to 60 in good health and CMV-seronegative. The chain recombines TRBV20-1 with TRBJ1-2; a possible D gene is TRBD1 (6 bases). CDR3 residues: CSAARGEGYTF. The CDR3 region has the DNA TGCAGTGCCGCCAGGGGCGAGGGCTACACCTTC.